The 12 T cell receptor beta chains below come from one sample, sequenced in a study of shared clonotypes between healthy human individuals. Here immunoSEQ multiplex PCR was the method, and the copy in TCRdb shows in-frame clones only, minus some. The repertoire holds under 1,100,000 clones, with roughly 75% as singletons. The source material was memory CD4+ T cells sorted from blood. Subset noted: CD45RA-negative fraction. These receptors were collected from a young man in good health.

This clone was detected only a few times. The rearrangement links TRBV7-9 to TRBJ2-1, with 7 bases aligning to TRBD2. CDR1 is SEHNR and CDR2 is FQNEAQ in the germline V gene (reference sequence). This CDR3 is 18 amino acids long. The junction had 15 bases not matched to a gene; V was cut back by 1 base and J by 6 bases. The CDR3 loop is CASSLGAGSVTPGNEQFF. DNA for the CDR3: TGTGCCAGCAGCTTAGGAGCGGGGTCCGTAACTCCGGGCAATGAGCAGTTCTTC.

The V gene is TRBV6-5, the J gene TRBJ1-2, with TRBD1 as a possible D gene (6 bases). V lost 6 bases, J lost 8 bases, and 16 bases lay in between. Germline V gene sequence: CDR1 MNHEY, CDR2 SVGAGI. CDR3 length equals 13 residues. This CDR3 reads CASRAFRGRGYTF. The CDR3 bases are TGTGCCAGCAGGGCGTTCAGGGGAAGAGGCTACACCTTC.

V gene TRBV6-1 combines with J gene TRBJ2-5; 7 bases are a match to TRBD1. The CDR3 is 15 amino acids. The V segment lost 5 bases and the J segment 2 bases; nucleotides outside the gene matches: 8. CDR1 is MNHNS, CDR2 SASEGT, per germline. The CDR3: CASSTRQGLQETQYF. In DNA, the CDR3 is TGTGCCAGCAGTACCCGACAGGGCCTGCAAGAGACCCAGTACTTC.

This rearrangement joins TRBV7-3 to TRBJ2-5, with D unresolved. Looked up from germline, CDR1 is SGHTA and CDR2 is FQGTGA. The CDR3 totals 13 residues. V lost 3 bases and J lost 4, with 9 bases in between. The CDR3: CASSFTSRETQYF. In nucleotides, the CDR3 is TGTGCCAGCAGCTTTACCTCGCGAGAGACCCAGTACTTC.

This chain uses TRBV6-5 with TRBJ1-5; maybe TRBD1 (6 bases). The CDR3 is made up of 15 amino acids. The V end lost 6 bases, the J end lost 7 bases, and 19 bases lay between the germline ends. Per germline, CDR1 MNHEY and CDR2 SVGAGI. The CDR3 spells CASSTRGEVGQPQHF. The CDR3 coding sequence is TGTGCCAGCAGCACAAGGGGGGAGGTAGGACAGCCCCAGCATTTT.

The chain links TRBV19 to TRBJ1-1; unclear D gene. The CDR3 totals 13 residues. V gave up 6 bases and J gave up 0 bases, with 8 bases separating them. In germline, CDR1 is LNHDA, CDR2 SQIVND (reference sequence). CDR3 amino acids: CASRQEMNTEAFF. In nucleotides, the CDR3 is TGTGCCAGTAGGCAAGAAATGAACACTGAAGCTTTCTTT.

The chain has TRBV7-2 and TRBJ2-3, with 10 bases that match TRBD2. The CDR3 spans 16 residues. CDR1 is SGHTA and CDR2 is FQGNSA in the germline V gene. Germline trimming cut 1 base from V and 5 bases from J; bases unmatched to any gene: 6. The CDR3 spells CASSLGRTSGQDTQYF. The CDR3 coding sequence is TGTGCCAGCAGCTTAGGGAGGACTAGCGGACAAGATACGCAGTATTTT.

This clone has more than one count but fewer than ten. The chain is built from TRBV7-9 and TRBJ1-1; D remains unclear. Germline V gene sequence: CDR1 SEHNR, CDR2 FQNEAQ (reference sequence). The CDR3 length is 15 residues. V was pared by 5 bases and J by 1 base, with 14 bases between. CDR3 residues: CASSPRSQANTEAFF. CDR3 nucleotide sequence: TGTGCCAGCAGCCCCCGGTCCCAAGCGAACACTGAAGCTTTCTTT.

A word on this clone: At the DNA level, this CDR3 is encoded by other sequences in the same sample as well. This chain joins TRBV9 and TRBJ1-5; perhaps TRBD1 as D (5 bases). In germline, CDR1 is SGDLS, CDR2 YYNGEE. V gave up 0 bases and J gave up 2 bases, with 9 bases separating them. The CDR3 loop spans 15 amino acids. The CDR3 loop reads CASSVGQGGNQPQHF. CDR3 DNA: TGTGCCAGCAGCGTAGGCCAGGGTGGCAATCAGCCCCAGCATTTT.

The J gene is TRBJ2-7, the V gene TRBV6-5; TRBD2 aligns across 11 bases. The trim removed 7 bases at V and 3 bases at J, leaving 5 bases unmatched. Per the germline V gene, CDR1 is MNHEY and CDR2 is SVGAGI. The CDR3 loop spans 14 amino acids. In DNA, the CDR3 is TGTGCCAGCACACCTAGCGGGGGGTTCTACGAGCAGTACTTC. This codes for CASTPSGGFYEQYF.

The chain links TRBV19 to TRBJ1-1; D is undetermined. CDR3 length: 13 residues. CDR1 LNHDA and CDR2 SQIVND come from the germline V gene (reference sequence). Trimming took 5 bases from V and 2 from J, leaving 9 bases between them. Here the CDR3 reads CASSLARNTEAFF. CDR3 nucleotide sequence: TGTGCCAGTAGTTTAGCTCGAAACACTGAAGCTTTCTTT.

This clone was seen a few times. The CDR3 region has the DNA TGTGCCAGCAGCTTGACGTACGCTAGGCAGTACTTC. Its translation: CASSLTYARQYF. V gene TRBV5-8 combines with J gene TRBJ2-7; the D is unclear. Per germline, CDR1 SGHTS and CDR2 YDEGEE. Trimming stripped 1 base from V and 9 bases from J, with 11 bases between. CDR3 length: 12 residues.